Listed below are T cell receptor beta chains from one sample, sequenced in a study of patients and donors after allogeneic stem cell transplantation. MiXCR, applied by TCRdb to the RT-PCR reads, yields one record per CDR3 protein. Seen here are about 74,000 distinct CDR3 sequences, 26% observed once, and the top ten hold about 26%. The sequenced sample consisted of blood, either unsorted or a sorted T cell fraction (not recorded which). The receptors originated from a human donor who was either an allogeneic HSCT recipient or a stem cell or donor lymphocyte infusion donor (not recorded which). It is not recorded whose cells these are; they may come from a transplant donor. The conserved cysteine and the conserved F or W are not part of the CDR3 here. The order of the fields is clone size, D gene, V gene, J gene, CDR3 protein. A D gene is named only where the DNA matches it firmly. Clone sizes are given selectively: once, few, many, or a class where the clone is expanded.

size: -
D: TRBD1
V: TRBV7-9
J: TRBJ2-1
CDR3: ASSGQGTYNEQF

size: -
D: -
V: TRBV7-2
J: TRBJ1-5
CDR3: ASSLVAKSNQPQH

size: -
D: -
V: TRBV29-1
J: TRBJ2-1
CDR3: SVVSGFEQF

size: -
D: TRBD1
V: TRBV5-1
J: TRBJ2-5
CDR3: ASTYLPIRAGGIQETQY

size: -
D: -
V: TRBV7-8
J: TRBJ2-3
CDR3: ASSSSTSTDTQY

size: many
D: -
V: TRBV7-9
J: TRBJ1-1
CDR3: ASSLAMNTEAF

size: few
D: TRBD1
V: TRBV25-1
J: TRBJ1-2
CDR3: ASSDPDRGSYGYT

size: -
D: -
V: TRBV5-1
J: TRBJ2-7
CDR3: ASSLGLVFAEQY

size: few
D: -
V: TRBV24-1
J: TRBJ1-2
CDR3: ATSDLRQSNGYT

size: -
D: TRBD1
V: TRBV5-1
J: TRBJ2-7
CDR3: ASSLGDRDVVEQY

size: -
D: -
V: TRBV25-1
J: TRBJ2-3
CDR3: ASSEYYGTQY

size: -
D: TRBD1
V: TRBV7-3
J: TRBJ2-7
CDR3: ASSETGTDSYEQY

size: -
D: -
V: TRBV12-5
J: TRBJ1-1
CDR3: ASGFFTRTDGTEAF